This TCR beta chain derives from a study of blood T cell repertoires in COVID-19. Across the study: There were acute and convalescent COVID-19 samples, and they came from the United States, Italy and Spain. Sources were T cells, B-cell-depleted T cells, or PBMCs; the material itself was cDNA or gDNA.

V lost 2 bases to trimming and J lost 2 bases; unmatched junction nucleotides: 8. Germline V gene data show CDR1 as ENHRY and CDR2 as SYGVKD. The CDR3 loop spans 17 amino acids. This clone was observed once. Authors' data handling: By means of reference gene primer amplification, nucleated cell counts were estimated. The method was immunoSEQ multiplex PCR; TCRdb's version includes in-frame clones alone and lacks a portion of them. V and J calls and clone size are as listed in that table; D and trimming were resolved from the DNA. The profile covers around 78,000 clones, with more than 80% appearing a single time and about 25% taken by the ten largest.

This TCR was recovered from a man aged 45-65 years with active or convalescent COVID-19. The sequenced material came from peripheral blood. V usage is TRBV10-3 and J usage is TRBJ2-3, with 9 bases fitting TRBD2. The CDR3 DNA follows: TGTGCCATCAGTGAGACCCATGCTAGCGGGAACACAGATACGCAGTATTTT. As protein: CAISETHASGNTDTQYF.